This T cell receptor beta chain was profiled in a study of T cells in Graves' hyperthyroidism and ophthalmopathy. Study findings and constraints: From stable hyperthyroidism, ophthalmopathy was separated by a 13 V-J model. Expanded thyroid clonotypes (above 0.001) were mostly also found in blood. Ophthalmopathy was identified by the model a median about six months ahead of onset.

Trimming shortened V by 0 bases and J by 3 bases, and 3 bases separated the two germline ends. The CDR3 length is 12 residues. The germline gives CDR1 MNHEY, CDR2 SVGEGT. Amplification of TCR beta CDR3 regions used RNA as the template. When the TCR CDR3 underwent first-round RT-PCR, the HTBI primer set was used. One entry per CDR3 protein, called by TCRdb with MiXCR from the multiplex PCR reads. The sample lists around 300,000 distinct CDR3 sequences, around a quarter occurring once. This clonotype was picked up many times. Antigen: not known. Recently diagnosed hyperthyroidism of less than 2 months' duration affected patients aged 18 to 65.

This chain links TRBV6-2 or TRBV6-3 with TRBJ2-7; D gene unclear. The sequenced sample was blood. This TCR derives from a middle-aged man with Graves' hyperthyroidism that later progressed to Graves' ophthalmopathy. The CDR3 nucleotides are TGTGCCAGCAGTTACTCTGTCTACGAGCAGTACTTC. Its protein product is CASSYSVYEQYF.